This T cell receptor (beta chain) was obtained from a study of T cells expressing NK-cell markers. On this clonotype: No antigen is known for it.

General study results and limits: Among several donors, these clonotypes also ranked first in the CD3+CD56-NKG2C+ fraction. Roughly 6 donors showed dominant NKG2C+ clonotypes comprising roughly 1.0-7.5% of their CD8+ T cells.

Looked up from germline, CDR1 is SGHAT and CDR2 is FQNNGV. The CDR3 is 16 amino acids. Following a re-call of the 5' RACE reads, TCRdb has one entry per CDR3 protein and lacks DNA. The specimen's table records a few hundred thousand distinct CDR3 sequences. The receptor comes from a woman between 50 and 59 years old in good health. The specimen was blood T cells: a sorted CD56 or NKG2C T cell subset, CD4+ or CD8+ T cells, or bulk PBMC T cells (not recorded which). The chain carries TRBV11-2 and TRBJ2-3; the D call from TCRdb, TRBD2, cannot be confirmed without DNA. The CDR3 sequence: CASKTPSGRATDTQYF.